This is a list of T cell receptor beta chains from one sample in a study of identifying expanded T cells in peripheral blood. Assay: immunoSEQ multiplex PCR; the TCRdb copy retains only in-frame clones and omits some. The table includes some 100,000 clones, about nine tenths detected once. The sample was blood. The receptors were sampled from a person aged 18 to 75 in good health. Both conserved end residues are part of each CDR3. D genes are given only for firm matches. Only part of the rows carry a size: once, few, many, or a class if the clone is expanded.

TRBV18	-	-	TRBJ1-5	TGTGCCAGCTCACCCCCGGTGGGCTCGACCCAGCATTTT	CASSPPVGSTQHF
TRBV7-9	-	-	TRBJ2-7	TGTGCCAGCAGCTTAGTTGGGCAGGTACCCTACGAGCAGTACTTC	CASSLVGQVPYEQYF
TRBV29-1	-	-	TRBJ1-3	TGCAGCGTTGATAAGGGTAACTCTGGAAACACCATATATTTT	CSVDKGNSGNTIYF
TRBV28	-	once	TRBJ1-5	TGTGCCAGCCAGGGAGGGACCCCCCTCTACAATCAGCCCCAGCATTTT	CASQGGTPLYNQPQHF
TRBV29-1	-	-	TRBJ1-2	TGCAGCGTTGGAGGCAGAGGATATGGCTACACCTTC	CSVGGRGYGYTF
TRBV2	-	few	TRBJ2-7	TGTGCCAGCAGTGCATGGACAGCCTACGAGCAGTACTTC	CASSAWTAYEQYF
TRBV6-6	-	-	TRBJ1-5	TGTGCCAGCAGTTCGACAGTTAATAGCAATCAGCCCCAGCATTTT	CASSSTVNSNQPQHF
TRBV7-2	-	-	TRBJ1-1	TGTGCCAGCAGCCTCAAGGGGGGGACTGAAGCTTTCTTT	CASSLKGGTEAFF
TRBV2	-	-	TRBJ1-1	TGTGCCAGCAGTAGCCACCTGAACACTGAAGCTTTCTTT	CASSSHLNTEAFF
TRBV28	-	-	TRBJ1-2	TGTGCCAGTTGGGCCAACTATGGCTACACCTTC	CASWANYGYTF
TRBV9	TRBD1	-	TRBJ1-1	TGTGCCAGCAGCGCCAGGGGGACGAACACTGAAGCTTTCTTT	CASSARGTNTEAFF
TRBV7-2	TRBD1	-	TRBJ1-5	TGTGCCAGCAGCTTAGTGGGAGGGACAGGGGGACATAGCAATCAGCCCCAGCATTTT	CASSLVGGTGGHSNQPQHF
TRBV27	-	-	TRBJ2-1	TGTGCCAGCAGCCTCCGTATTGGCTTCTCCTACAATGAGCAGTTCTTC	CASSLRIGFSYNEQFF
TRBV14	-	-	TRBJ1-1	TGTGCCAGCAGCCAAGAGGGGAGGGGGTTAGTAACTGAAGCTTTCTTT	CASSQEGRGLVTEAFF
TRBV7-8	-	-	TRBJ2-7	TGTGCCAGCAGCTTAGAGGGGGAGTCCTACGAGCAGTACTTC	CASSLEGESYEQYF
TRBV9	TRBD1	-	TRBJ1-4	TGTGCCAGCAGCGTAGTTGGGACAGGGAATGAAAAACTGTTTTTT	CASSVVGTGNEKLFF
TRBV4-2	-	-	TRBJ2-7	TGTGCCAGCGGCCAAGATTCCGGGTCGTCCTACGAGCAGTACTTC	CASGQDSGSSYEQYF
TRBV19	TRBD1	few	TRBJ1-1	TGTGCCAGTAGTATCCAGGACAGGGCTGAAGCTTTCTTT	CASSIQDRAEAFF
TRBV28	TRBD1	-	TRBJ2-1	TGTGCCAGGACAGGGGGCTCCTACAATGAGCAGTTCTTC	CARTGGSYNEQFF
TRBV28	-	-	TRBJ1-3	TGTGCCAGCAGTTATGGACAGTTCTCTGGAAACACCATATATTTT	CASSYGQFSGNTIYF
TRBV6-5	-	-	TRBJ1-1	TGTGCCAGCAGTATTAACACTGAAGCTTTCTTT	CASSINTEAFF
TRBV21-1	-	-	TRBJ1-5	TGTGCCAGCAGCAACCACCGGGACAGCTTTAGCAATCAGCCCCAGCATTTT	CASSNHRDSFSNQPQHF
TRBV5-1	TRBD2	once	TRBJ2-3	TGCGCCAGCAGCACGCGACTAGCGGGAGGGGAAGATACGCAGTATTTT	CASSTRLAGGEDTQYF
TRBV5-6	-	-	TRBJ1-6	TGTGCCAGCAGCTTGGTAGGGGGTGGGAATTCACCCCTCCACTTT	CASSLVGGGNSPLHF
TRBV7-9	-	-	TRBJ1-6	TGTGCCAGCAGCCAATCCGCTTCACCCCTCCACTTT	CASSQSASPLHF
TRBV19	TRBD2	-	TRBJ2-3	TGTGCCAGTAGTATAGGGGGGGGACCAGATACGCAGTATTTT	CASSIGGGPDTQYF
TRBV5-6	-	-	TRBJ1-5	TGTGCCAGCAGCCTGGGAGGGTTAGTTTACCAGCCCCAGCATTTT	CASSLGGLVYQPQHF
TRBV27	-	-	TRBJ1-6	TGTGCCAGCAGTTTTGGAGGGGATAATTCACCCCTCCACTTT	CASSFGGDNSPLHF
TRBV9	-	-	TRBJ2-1	TGTGCCAGCAGCGTAGTAGGGGGGGGCAGACCCGACAATGAGCAGTTCTTC	CASSVVGGGRPDNEQFF
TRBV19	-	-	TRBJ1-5	TGTGCCAGTTCTATGGGGGGTCATAGCAATCAGCCCCAGCATTTT	CASSMGGHSNQPQHF
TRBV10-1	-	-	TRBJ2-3	TGCGGACAGTCCCAAGGGAGGCGGTATACAGATACGCAGTATTTT	CGQSQGRRYTDTQYF
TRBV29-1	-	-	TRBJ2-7	TGCAGCGTTGAAGATTTAACATCCGAGCAGTACTTC	CSVEDLTSEQYF
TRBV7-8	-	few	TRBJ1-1	TGTGCCAGCAGCTTAGCTCCTGGGGGCGTAGGCACTGAAGCTTTCTTT	CASSLAPGGVGTEAFF
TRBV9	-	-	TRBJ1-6	TGTGCCAGCAGCGTAGACCGTGACACAACTAATTCACCCCTCCACTTT	CASSVDRDTTNSPLHF
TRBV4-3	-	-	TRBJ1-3	TGCGCCAGCAGCCATCTTTCTCGGGCGTCTGGAAACACCATATATTTT	CASSHLSRASGNTIYF
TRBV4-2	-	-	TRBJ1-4	TGTGCCAGCAGCCAAGAGGGGAGGGGAAGCGAAAAACTGTTTTTT	CASSQEGRGSEKLFF
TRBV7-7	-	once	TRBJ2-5	TGTGCCAGCAGCTTTCTCGGGACCTATGGGGAGACCCAGTACTTC	CASSFLGTYGETQYF
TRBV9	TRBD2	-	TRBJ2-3	TGTGCCAGCAGCTCCGTGAAGTTAGGCGGGGGGCTAGATACGCAGTATTTT	CASSSVKLGGGLDTQYF
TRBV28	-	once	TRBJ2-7	TGTGCCAGCAGTTTCCGGGACGAGCAGTACTTC	CASSFRDEQYF
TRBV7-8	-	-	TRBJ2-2	TGTGCCAGCAGCTTACCCGGGGAGCTGTTTTTT	CASSLPGELFF
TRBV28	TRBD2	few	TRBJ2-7	TGTGCCAGCAGTCCCGACTCGCGGGGGACCTACGAGCAGTACTTC	CASSPDSRGTYEQYF
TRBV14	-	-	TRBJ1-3	TGTGCCAGCAGCCAAGATCACGGCGGACGCTCCGGAAACACCATATATTTT	CASSQDHGGRSGNTIYF
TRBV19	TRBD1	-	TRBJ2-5	TGTGCCAGTAGTATCGGACAGGGGGCGGGGGAGACCCAGTACTTC	CASSIGQGAGETQYF
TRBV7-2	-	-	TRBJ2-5	TGTGCCAGCAGCCCAATCACTAGGAGGAACAGGGAGACCCAGTACTTC	CASSPITRRNRETQYF
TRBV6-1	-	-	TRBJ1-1	TGTGCCAGCAGTGACGACACAATGAACACTGAAGCTTTCTTT	CASSDDTMNTEAFF
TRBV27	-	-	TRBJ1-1	TGTGCCAGCAGTTTATTTTGGTCGAACACTGAAGCTTTCTTT	CASSLFWSNTEAFF
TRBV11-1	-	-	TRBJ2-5	TGTGCCAGCAGTCTTACCGACAGCCCAACGAAGACCCAGTACTTC	CASSLTDSPTKTQYF
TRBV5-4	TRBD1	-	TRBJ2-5	TGTGCCAGCAGCACCCGGACAGGACAAGAGACCCAGTACTTC	CASSTRTGQETQYF
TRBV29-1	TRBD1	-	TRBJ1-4	TGCAGCTTTACAGGGGCAACTAATGAAAAACTGTTTTTT	CSFTGATNEKLFF
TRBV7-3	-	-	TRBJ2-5	TGTGCCAGCAGCTCGGGCCACCAAGAGACCCAGTACTTC	CASSSGHQETQYF
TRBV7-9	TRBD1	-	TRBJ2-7	TGTGCCAGCAGCGCGAACAGGGGATGGTACTTC	CASSANRGWYF
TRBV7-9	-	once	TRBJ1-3	TGTGCCAGCAGCACCGGACCCAACTCTGGAAACACCATATATTTT	CASSTGPNSGNTIYF
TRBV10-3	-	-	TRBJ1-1	TGTGCCATCAGTGAGAACGGGAACACTGAAGCTTTCTTT	CAISENGNTEAFF
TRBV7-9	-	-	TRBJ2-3	TGTGCCAGCAGCTTGCCGGGAACTAGCACAGATACGCAGTATTTT	CASSLPGTSTDTQYF
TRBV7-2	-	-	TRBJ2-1	TGTGCCAGCAGCTTAAGTCTGGTGACCAGGTCATTCGGTGAGCAGTTCTTC	CASSLSLVTRSFGEQFF
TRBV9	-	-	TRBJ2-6	TGTGCCAGCAGCCCCTCCGGGACACTCCCCCCTGGGGCCAACGTCCTGACTTTC	CASSPSGTLPPGANVLTF
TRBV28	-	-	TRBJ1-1	TGTGCCAGCAATATTGGGGGGAGGAACACTGAAGCTTTCTTT	CASNIGGRNTEAFF